This T cell receptor (beta chain) appears in the sequencing data of a study of prognosis after radiotherapy for stage I lung cancer. Looking at the study overall: Radiotherapy: SBRT, 3 to 5 fractions, biologically effective dose at least 100 Gy. Study-wide results and caveats: Unique TCR clone counts fell after stereotactic body radiation therapy, median roughly 10,000 versus 7,000.

Multiplex PCR, run in two rounds, amplified TCR beta CDR3 from genomic DNA. First-round PCR employed TRBV- and TRBJ-specific primers for each gene. TCRdb fed the multiplex PCR reads into MiXCR, producing one record per CDR3 protein. The profile covers under 55,000 distinct CDR3 sequences, with approximately 30% appearing a single time and 9.2% taken by the ten largest. V trimming: 6 bases; J trimming: 12 bases; junction bases outside the gene matches: 19. The CDR3 spans 15 residues. Germline V lookup: CDR1 MNHNS, CDR2 SASEGT. Details on this clonotype: Its antigen is currently unknown. Just one base apart from a much larger clone, this may be a read error.

Here the sequenced sample was PBMCs, taken before or after stereotactic body radiation therapy (not recorded which). The V call is TRBV6-1, the J call TRBJ2-7, with 8 bases lining up with TRBD2. The TCR sequence derives from a donor of 50 years or more with non-small cell lung cancer. The CDR3 coding sequence is TGTGCCAGCAGCCGAGGACTAGCCGACTCCGGGGGGTCGTACTTC. As protein: CASSRGLADSGGSYF.